Listed below are T cell receptor beta chains from one sample, sequenced in a study of post-analysis software for immune sequencing data. MiXCR, run by TCRdb on the PCR reads, gives a single entry per CDR3 protein. Of approximately 400,000 distinct CDR3 sequences in the sample, roughly 35% are singletons; the top ten hold under 15%. Sequenced input: blood. All receptors come from a girl under 18 with multiple sclerosis. Each CDR3 is given with its conserved first and last residue. Each record gives: clone size, D gene, V gene, J gene, CDR3 protein, CDR3 DNA. D genes are given only for firm matches. For some rows the clone size is stated as once, few or many, or as a class when expanded; others skip it.

size: .
D: TRBD1
V: TRBV12-3/TRBV12-4
J: TRBJ2-3
CDR3: CATTTGGDTEYF
DNA: TGTGCCACTACGACAGGGGGAGATACGGAGTATTTT

size: .
D: TRBD1
V: TRBV2
J: TRBJ2-1
CDR3: CASSDIGQGTYNEQFF
DNA: TGTGCCAGCAGTGACATAGGACAGGGCACCTACAATGAGCAGTTCTTC

size: .
D: .
V: TRBV7-3
J: TRBJ2-6
CDR3: CASSEDGSGANVLTF
DNA: TGTGCCAGCAGCGAGGATGGGTCTGGGGCCAACGTCCTGACTTTC

size: few
D: TRBD1
V: TRBV10-3
J: TRBJ1-1
CDR3: CAINRGMDTEAFF
DNA: TGTGCCATCAACAGGGGAATGGACACTGAAGCTTTCTTT

size: few
D: TRBD2
V: TRBV5-6
J: TRBJ2-5
CDR3: CASSYGGFQETQYF
DNA: TGTGCCAGCAGCTACGGGGGGTTCCAAGAGACCCAGTACTTC

size: few
D: TRBD2
V: TRBV20-1
J: TRBJ2-4
CDR3: CSPRLAGALAKNIQYF
DNA: TGCAGTCCGCGACTAGCGGGGGCTTTAGCCAAAAACATTCAGTACTTC

size: .
D: TRBD1
V: TRBV7-2
J: TRBJ2-1
CDR3: CASSPQGAPGDNEQFF
DNA: TGTGCCAGCAGCCCCCAGGGGGCTCCCGGGGACAATGAGCAGTTCTTC

size: once
D: TRBD2
V: TRBV6-5
J: TRBJ2-5
CDR3: CASSLLAGEVAQYF
DNA: TGTGCCAGCAGCCTACTAGCGGGGGAGGTGGCCCAGTACTTC

size: few
D: .
V: TRBV20-1
J: TRBJ2-1
CDR3: CSARDGHDPSEQFF
DNA: TGCAGTGCTAGAGATGGACACGACCCCTCCGAGCAGTTCTTC

size: .
D: TRBD2
V: TRBV12-3/TRBV12-4
J: TRBJ2-3
CDR3: CASSWASGGIGDTQYF
DNA: TGTGCCAGCAGTTGGGCCTCGGGGGGGATTGGGGATACGCAGTATTTT

size: .
D: .
V: TRBV29-1
J: TRBJ2-6
CDR3: CSAALVDSGANVLTF
DNA: TGCAGCGCTGCATTAGTGGACTCTGGGGCCAACGTCCTGACTTTC

size: .
D: TRBD1
V: TRBV12-3/TRBV12-4
J: TRBJ1-5
CDR3: CASTSDRGQPQHF
DNA: TGTGCCAGCACCTCGGACAGGGGACAGCCCCAGCATTTT

size: few
D: TRBD1
V: TRBV4-3
J: TRBJ1-2
CDR3: CASSQVVDRDGEGYGYTF
DNA: TGCGCCAGCAGCCAAGTGGTGGACAGGGACGGAGAAGGCTATGGCTACACCTTC

size: .
D: .
V: TRBV5-1
J: TRBJ2-1
CDR3: CASSFKLRGWDSRGEQFF
DNA: TGCGCCAGCAGCTTCAAATTGAGGGGATGGGATAGTAGAGGGGAGCAGTTCTTC

size: once
D: .
V: TRBV2
J: TRBJ1-3
CDR3: CASSVSPGSGNTIYF
DNA: TGTGCCAGCAGTGTATCTCCGGGCTCTGGAAACACCATATATTTT

size: few
D: .
V: TRBV6-5
J: TRBJ2-1
CDR3: CASSYGGSGEQFF
DNA: TGTGCCAGCAGTTACGGGGGTAGCGGCGAGCAGTTCTTC

size: .
D: .
V: TRBV11-2
J: TRBJ2-5
CDR3: CASSPSGHQETQYF
DNA: TGTGCCAGCAGCCCCTCTGGTCATCAAGAGACCCAGTACTTC

size: .
D: TRBD1
V: TRBV20-1
J: TRBJ2-5
CDR3: CSARTGRTQYF
DNA: TGCAGTGCTAGGACAGGGAGGACCCAGTACTTC

size: few
D: .
V: TRBV3-1
J: TRBJ2-3
CDR3: CASGPYREFTDTQYF
DNA: TGTGCCAGCGGACCCTACAGGGAGTTCACAGATACGCAGTATTTT

size: .
D: TRBD2
V: TRBV3-1
J: TRBJ2-1
CDR3: CASSHVQRLAGHNEQFF
DNA: TGTGCCAGCAGCCACGTTCAGCGACTAGCGGGGCACAATGAGCAGTTCTTC

size: many
D: .
V: TRBV5-1
J: TRBJ2-6
CDR3: CASRPLAGANVLTF
DNA: TGCGCCAGCAGGCCCCTGGCTGGGGCCAACGTCCTGACTTTC

size: many
D: .
V: TRBV6-5
J: TRBJ2-3
CDR3: CASSYSGPDTQYF
DNA: TGTGCCAGCAGTTACTCGGGTCCAGATACGCAGTATTTT

size: .
D: TRBD2
V: TRBV6-5
J: TRBJ2-1
CDR3: CASSYSPLAGVYNEQFF
DNA: TGTGCCAGCAGTTACAGCCCCCTAGCGGGGGTTTACAATGAGCAGTTCTTC

size: .
D: .
V: TRBV2
J: TRBJ2-7
CDR3: CASSVSRPYEQYF
DNA: TGTGCCAGCAGTGTTAGTAGACCATACGAGCAGTACTTC

size: .
D: TRBD1
V: TRBV10-3
J: TRBJ2-3
CDR3: CAISDLRGDRGTDTQYF
DNA: TGTGCCATCAGTGACCTCCGGGGGGACAGGGGGACAGATACGCAGTATTTT

size: .
D: .
V: TRBV29-1
J: TRBJ1-3
CDR3: CSVLKDSGNTIYF
DNA: TGCAGCGTTCTAAAGGACTCTGGAAACACCATATATTTT

size: many
D: TRBD1
V: TRBV5-1
J: TRBJ1-2
CDR3: CASSFQQGAGYGYTF
DNA: TGCGCCAGCAGCTTCCAGCAGGGGGCCGGGTATGGCTACACCTTC

size: many
D: .
V: TRBV15
J: TRBJ2-4
CDR3: CATSRDRAGEDIQYF
DNA: TGTGCCACCAGCAGAGATCGGGCAGGGGAGGACATTCAGTACTTC

size: .
D: .
V: TRBV6-6
J: TRBJ2-1
CDR3: CASSYSGTTSYNEQFF
DNA: TGTGCCAGCAGCTACTCAGGCACGACCTCCTACAATGAGCAGTTCTTC

size: .
D: .
V: TRBV28
J: TRBJ2-1
CDR3: CASSLYPLGQSNEQFF
DNA: TGTGCCAGCAGTTTATACCCCCTCGGGCAGTCCAATGAGCAGTTCTTC

size: .
D: .
V: TRBV5-1
J: TRBJ2-2
CDR3: CASSLAAGADTGELFF
DNA: TGCGCCAGCAGCTTGGCCGCCGGGGCGGACACCGGGGAGCTGTTTTTT

size: .
D: .
V: TRBV7-9
J: TRBJ2-5
CDR3: CASSLEGQPKSETQYF
DNA: TGTGCCAGCAGCTTAGAAGGACAGCCGAAGAGCGAGACCCAGTACTTC

size: .
D: .
V: TRBV4-3
J: TRBJ1-2
CDR3: CASSQVPLGVYGYTF
DNA: TGCGCCAGCAGCCAAGTGCCGTTGGGGGTCTATGGCTACACCTTC

size: few
D: .
V: TRBV6-5
J: TRBJ2-1
CDR3: CASRQGVYNEQFF
DNA: TGTGCCAGCAGGCAAGGGGTGTACAATGAGCAGTTCTTC

size: .
D: .
V: TRBV2
J: TRBJ2-3
CDR3: CASNPQGPTDTQYF
DNA: TGTGCCAGCAACCCACAGGGTCCGACAGATACGCAGTATTTT

size: .
D: .
V: TRBV2
J: TRBJ2-2
CDR3: CASSERPPPGELFF
DNA: TGTGCCAGCAGTGAGAGGCCCCCACCCGGGGAGCTGTTTTTT

size: .
D: .
V: TRBV6-5
J: TRBJ2-7
CDR3: CASSPGRLGHEQYF
DNA: TGTGCCAGCAGTCCGGGGCGTCTGGGCCACGAGCAGTACTTC

size: .
D: .
V: TRBV7-8
J: TRBJ2-1
CDR3: CASSSPSLGDEQFF
DNA: TGTGCCAGCAGCTCACCCTCCCTAGGAGATGAGCAGTTCTTC

size: .
D: .
V: TRBV12-3/TRBV12-4
J: TRBJ1-2
CDR3: CANSFLRGAGGYTF
DNA: TGTGCCAACAGTTTTCTACGGGGGGCGGGTGGCTACACCTTC

size: .
D: .
V: TRBV7-2
J: TRBJ1-4
CDR3: CASSELGGRVEKLFF
DNA: TGTGCCAGCAGCGAACTGGGGGGGCGGGTCGAAAAACTGTTTTTT

size: .
D: .
V: TRBV12-3/TRBV12-4
J: TRBJ1-5
CDR3: CASSLGCQPQHF
DNA: TGTGCCAGCAGTTTGGGTTGTCAGCCCCAGCATTTT

size: .
D: TRBD1
V: TRBV12-3/TRBV12-4
J: TRBJ2-1
CDR3: CASSCGQGARDEQFF
DNA: TGTGCCAGCAGCTGTGGACAGGGTGCACGTGATGAGCAGTTCTTC

size: few
D: .
V: TRBV4-1
J: TRBJ1-1
CDR3: CASSLEGGLEAFF
DNA: TGCGCCAGCAGCCTAGAAGGTGGGCTTGAAGCTTTCTTT

size: .
D: .
V: TRBV25-1
J: TRBJ2-5
CDR3: CASREPSGPDETQYF
DNA: TGTGCCAGCAGGGAACCCTCGGGGCCAGATGAGACCCAGTACTTC

size: few
D: TRBD1
V: TRBV12-3/TRBV12-4
J: TRBJ2-6
CDR3: CASSPRTGYGANVLTF
DNA: TGTGCCAGCAGTCCCCGGACAGGTTATGGGGCCAACGTCCTGACTTTC

size: .
D: TRBD2
V: TRBV10-3
J: TRBJ2-3
CDR3: CAISGRRGLAGAGTDTQYF
DNA: TGTGCCATCAGTGGGAGGAGGGGACTAGCGGGGGCCGGCACAGATACGCAGTATTTT

size: .
D: TRBD2
V: TRBV28
J: TRBJ2-1
CDR3: CASSITSGGRNEQFF
DNA: TGTGCCAGCAGCATTACTAGCGGGGGGAGGAATGAGCAGTTCTTC

size: .
D: .
V: TRBV20-1
J: TRBJ1-1
CDR3: CSAIQGRRNTEAFF
DNA: TGCAGTGCAATACAGGGACGGCGAAACACTGAAGCTTTCTTT

size: .
D: .
V: TRBV7-9
J: TRBJ2-3
CDR3: CASSLFVTDTQYF
DNA: TGTGCCAGCAGCTTGTTCGTTACAGATACGCAGTATTTT

size: few
D: .
V: TRBV6-5
J: TRBJ1-1
CDR3: CASSPGGEAFF
DNA: TGTGCCAGCTCCCCGGGAGGGGAAGCTTTCTTT

size: few
D: .
V: TRBV7-3
J: TRBJ2-3
CDR3: CASSLGPIGTDTQYF
DNA: TGTGCCAGCAGCTTAGGACCGATTGGGACAGATACGCAGTATTTT

size: few
D: .
V: TRBV7-9
J: TRBJ1-2
CDR3: CASSTWDILYGYTF
DNA: TGTGCCAGCAGCACCTGGGACATCCTCTATGGCTACACCTTC

size: few
D: TRBD1
V: TRBV10-3
J: TRBJ2-3
CDR3: CAISAGGPDTQYF
DNA: TGTGCCATCAGTGCAGGGGGCCCGGATACGCAGTATTTT

size: once
D: .
V: TRBV12-3/TRBV12-4
J: TRBJ1-1
CDR3: CASSYREGTEAFF
DNA: TGTGCCAGCAGTTACAGGGAGGGGACTGAAGCTTTCTTT

size: .
D: .
V: TRBV7-2
J: TRBJ1-5
CDR3: CASSLVAGMGNQPQHF
DNA: TGTGCCAGCAGCTTAGTGGCAGGGATGGGCAATCAGCCCCAGCATTTT

size: few
D: .
V: TRBV20-1
J: TRBJ1-1
CDR3: CSADGQMNTEAFF
DNA: TGCAGTGCTGATGGACAGATGAACACTGAAGCTTTCTTT